The 18 T cell receptor beta chains below were found in one sample sequenced in a study of blood T cell repertoires in COVID-19. Repertoires were generated with immunoSEQ multiplex PCR, while TCRdb's copy carries only in-frame clones and drops some. The data contain roughly 41,000 clones, 65% to 75% of them seen just once; the ten biggest clones take up over 9.5%. The sample taken for sequencing was peripheral blood. The receptors were gathered from a man aged 70 or older with COVID-19, enrolled during active disease.

The gene calls are TRBV21-1 and TRBJ2-7; the table calls TRBD2, which could not be checked here. TRBV21-1 is reported as a pseudogene. The CDR3 length is 15 residues. CDR3 DNA sequence: TGTGCCAGCAGCAAAGGCAGCGGGAGGGGGTACGAGCAGTACTTC. Its translation is CASSKGSGRGYEQYF.

The CDR3 reads CASSPFPREQFF. The CDR3 region has the DNA TGTGCCAGCAGTCCCTTCCCCCGGGAGCAGTTCTTC. This chain joins TRBV6-5 and TRBJ2-1; D call uncertain. From germline, CDR1 is MNHEY and CDR2 SVGAGI. Trimming cost V 5 bases and J 10 bases, with 12 bases left between them. The CDR3 extends over 12 amino acids.

The J gene is TRBJ1-4, the V gene TRBV27, with 10 bases identical to TRBD1. V dropped 5 bases and J dropped 0; count of bases not matched to a gene: 12. Looked up from germline, CDR1 is MNHEY and CDR2 is SMNVEV (reference sequence). The CDR3 totals 19 residues. The CDR3 region has the DNA TGTGCCAGCAGTCCCGGATGGGGACAGGGGTCTACAACTAATGAAAAACTGTTTTTT. Amino acid sequence: CASSPGWGQGSTTNEKLFF.

The rearrangement links TRBV24-1 to TRBJ2-5; 10 bases are a match to TRBD2. Trimming removed 7 bases from V and 5 bases from J; junction bases left unmatched: 9. Germline CDR1 reads KGHDR; CDR2 reads SFDVKD. CDR3 size: 15 residues. The CDR3 spells CATSPSGGPKETQYF. The CDR3 nucleotides read TGTGCCACCAGCCCTAGCGGGGGTCCCAAGGAGACCCAGTACTTC.

The chain combines TRBV20-1 with TRBJ1-2; 12 positions agree with TRBD1. Trimming at V came to 3 bases and at J to 4 bases, leaving 9 bases not matched to a gene. Germline CDR1 and CDR2: DFQATT and SNEGSKA (reference sequence). This CDR3 spans 16 amino acids. The CDR3 nucleotides read TGCAGTGCTAGTGCCCGGGACAGGGGGCTTCTCTATGGCTACACCTTC. It codes for CSASARDRGLLYGYTF.

The V gene is TRBV5-1, the J gene TRBJ2-1; TRBD2 matches at 7 bases. Trimming at V came to 3 bases and at J to 2 bases, leaving 5 bases not matched to a gene. The CDR3 is made up of 15 amino acids. CDR1 is SGHRS and CDR2 is YFSETQ in the germline V gene. CDR3: CASSSLAEAYNEQFF. In DNA form, the CDR3 reads TGCGCCAGCAGCTCTCTAGCGGAGGCCTACAATGAGCAGTTCTTC.

The CDR3 coding sequence is TGTGCCAGCAGCTTTGGACTAGCGGGGGGCACAGATACGCAGTATTTT. The encoded protein is CASSFGLAGGTDTQYF. The genes are TRBV7-9 and TRBJ2-3; TRBD2 matches 13 bases. Germline loops: CDR1 SEHNR, CDR2 FQNEAQ (reference sequence). The V gene end was trimmed by 3 bases and the J gene end by 1 base; junction bases not matched to a gene: 1. This CDR3 contains 16 residues.

The chain links TRBV6-2 or TRBV6-3 to TRBJ1-3; D not certain. CDR3 length equals 16 residues. V was cut by 4 bases and J by 1 base, with 14 bases left in between. The germline V gene encodes CDR1 MNHEY and CDR2 SVGEGT. The CDR3, as DNA: TGTGCCAGCAGTTCCCAGACACCCTTTTCTGGAAACACCATATATTTT. Residues: CASSSQTPFSGNTIYF.

The rearrangement uses TRBV5-1 and TRBJ1-1; the D gene is possibly TRBD1 (6 bases). Trimming took 0 bases from V and 4 from J, leaving 10 bases between them. CDR3 size: 14 residues. From germline, CDR1 is SGHRS and CDR2 YFSETQ. CDR3 DNA: TGCGCCAGCAGCTTGGGGGGGCCTGGCACTGAAGCTTTCTTT. This translates into CASSLGGPGTEAFF.

In this sample, this clone turned up a few times. The chain has TRBV30 and TRBJ1-5; 10 bases line up with TRBD1. In germline, CDR1 is GTSNPN, CDR2 SVGIG (reference sequence). V gave up 4 bases and J gave up 7 bases; unmatched junction bases: 13. The CDR3 runs to 16 residues. The CDR3 is CAWNPWDRGGDQPQHF. In DNA, the CDR3 is TGTGCCTGGAATCCTTGGGACAGGGGAGGAGACCAGCCCCAGCATTTT.

The chain recombines TRBV9 with TRBJ2-7; 11 nucleotides agree with TRBD2. Trimming took 3 bases from V and 4 from J; bases not matched to a gene: 6. Germline V gene sequence: CDR1 SGDLS, CDR2 YYNGEE. The CDR3 sequence is 15 residues long. The CDR3 DNA follows: TGTGCCAGCAGCGCTACCGGGACTAGCGGTTACGAGCAGTACTTC. It yields the protein CASSATGTSGYEQYF.

The chain links TRBV5-5 to TRBJ2-7, with D perhaps TRBD2 (6 bases). The germline V gene encodes CDR1 SGHKS and CDR2 YYEKEE (reference sequence). The CDR3 has 15 residues. V shed 4 bases and J shed 0 bases, with 14 bases lying between them. The DNA of the CDR3 is TGTGCCAGCAGCCCCGGGGACTTTAACTCCTACGAGCAGTACTTC. This translates into CASSPGDFNSYEQYF.

The chain couples TRBV19 to TRBJ2-2; maybe TRBD2 (5 bases). Trimming took off 7 bases at V and 5 bases at J, with 20 bases between the two ends. The V gene's germline CDR1 is LNHDA and CDR2 SQIVND (reference sequence). This CDR3 is built from 16 residues. CDR3 protein: CASTLARGLGTGELFF. In DNA, the CDR3 is TGTGCCAGTACCCTAGCAAGAGGGCTGGGGACCGGGGAGCTGTTTTTT.

The rearrangement joins TRBV5-1 to TRBJ1-2; D perhaps matches TRBD1 (5 bases). V lost 4 bases to trimming and J lost 4 bases, with 11 bases between them. The CDR3 extends over 13 amino acids. CDR1 is SGHRS and CDR2 is YFSETQ in the germline V gene. This CDR3 is CASSPDRLYGYTF. As DNA, the CDR3 is TGCGCCAGCAGCCCTGACAGACTCTATGGCTACACCTTC.

Only a few counts were recorded for this clone. The rearrangement uses TRBV4-2 and TRBJ2-2; no firm D call. Looked up from germline, CDR1 is LGHNA and CDR2 is YNFKEQ. V gave up 1 base and J gave up 3 bases, with 9 bases separating them. The CDR3 totals 15 residues. This CDR3 reads CASSQGTGDTGELFF. Written as DNA, the CDR3 is TGTGCCAGCAGCCAAGGTACGGGTGACACCGGGGAGCTGTTTTTT.

This clone has a handful of counts. J is TRBJ1-4 and V is TRBV5-1; 10 nucleotides match TRBD1. The CDR3 has 16 amino acids. From germline, CDR1 is SGHRS and CDR2 YFSETQ. V lost 4 bases to trimming and J lost 2 bases; unmatched junction nucleotides: 5. CDR3 amino acids: CASSGGTGVTNEKLFF. Written as DNA, the CDR3 is TGCGCCAGCAGCGGCGGGACAGGGGTGACTAATGAAAAACTGTTTTTT.

The rearrangement joins TRBV6-5 to TRBJ2-7; the D gene is possibly TRBD1 (6 bases). Trimming removed 6 bases at V and 3 bases at J, with 15 bases between. Germline lookup yields CDR1 MNHEY and CDR2 SVGAGI. The CDR3 has 14 residues. The chain's CDR3 is CASSHNRVRYEQYF. The CDR3 nucleotides are TGTGCCAGCAGCCACAACAGGGTCCGCTACGAGCAGTACTTC.

The rearrangement joins TRBV11-2 to TRBJ1-4; a possible D gene is TRBD1 (5 bases). Trimming took off 5 bases at V and 1 base at J, with 8 bases between the two ends. Germline V gene data show CDR1 as SGHAT and CDR2 as FQNNGV. CDR3 length: 14 amino acids. This CDR3 is CASSRRGTNEKLFF. The DNA for the CDR3 is TGTGCCAGCAGCCGAAGGGGAACTAATGAAAAACTGTTTTTT. The variable domain in full, with the rest retrieved from reference TRBV11-2 and TRBJ1-4, is EAGVAQSPRYKIIEKRQSVAFWCNPISGHATLYWYQQILGQGPKLLIQFQNNGVVDDSQLPKDRFSAERLKGVDSTLKIQPAKLEDSAVYLCASSRRGTNEKLFFGSGTQLSVL.